Detailed here is one T cell receptor beta chain. Its antigen remains unidentified. At one of its ends the junction is not consistent with the germline gene, which may arise from a read error. The time point: newly diagnosed GD, antithyroid drugs for less than 3 months. After RNA was extracted from PBMCs, the TCR library was made from it. CDR3 size: 13 residues. The data were taken from a study of regulatory T cells in long-lasting Graves disease. Study-wide results and caveats: For persistent Graves' patients, TCR diversity was lower than for newly diagnosed ones. When disease was persistent, TRBV28, TRBJ1-2 and TRBJ2-5 were the favored segments.

Both iRepertoire HTBI primers and Arm-PCR of CDR3 regions were used to build the TCR beta libraries. MiXCR was run by TCRdb on the multiplex PCR reads, yielding one entry per CDR3 protein. The table includes around 500,000 distinct CDR3 sequences, roughly a sixth detected once. In addition, the sample was reused for a study of T cells in Graves' hyperthyroidism and ophthalmopathy. This second study says: In blood, most of the thyroid clonotypes expanded above 0.001 were also present.

The chain uses TRBV12-3 or TRBV12-4 and TRBJ1-1; weak D call: TRBD1 (6 bases). Specimen: peripheral blood mononuclear cells (PBMCs), collected at new diagnosis, from a patient treated with antithyroid drugs. This TCR was recovered from a woman aged 35-60 years with Graves disease. CDR3 amino acids: CASNLNREAEAFF. The DNA for the CDR3 is TGTGCCAGCAATTTAAACAGGGAGGCTGAAGCTTTCTTT.